Listed below are T cell receptor beta chains from one sample, sequenced in a study of control samples from healthy donors and cancer patients. Clones were sequenced by immunoSEQ multiplex PCR, and TCRdb holds only the in-frame ones, with some missing. The sample lists 150,000 to 200,000 clones, 90% to 95% occurring once. Material: blood. These receptors were collected from a woman in her twenties or thirties in good health. Each CDR3 is given with its conserved first and last residue. Each record gives: clone size, D gene, J gene, CDR3 length, V gene, CDR3 DNA, CDR3 protein. The D gene is left open where the match is weak. Expanded clones get a size class; other rows say once, few or many, or leave the size out.

NA	NA	TRBJ2-2	16	TRBV6-5	TGTGCCAGCAGTTACTCTCAGACTTTGAACACCGGGGAGCTGTTTTTT	CASSYSQTLNTGELFF
NA	TRBD1	TRBJ1-2	16	TRBV10-3	TGTGCCATCAGTGAGGCCGGGACAGGGGGCAACTATGGCTACACCTTC	CAISEAGTGGNYGYTF
NA	NA	TRBJ1-6	14	TRBV15	TGTGCCACCAGCAGGGTCAGGGGAAATTCACCCCTCCACTTT	CATSRVRGNSPLHF
NA	TRBD1	TRBJ1-5	14	TRBV6-2/TRBV6-3	TGTGCCAGCAGTTACAGGGGGCGCGATCAGCCCCAGCATTTT	CASSYRGRDQPQHF
NA	NA	TRBJ1-5	16	TRBV4-3	TGCGCCAGCAGCCAAGATTTAACAGAGAGGGGTCAGCCCCAGCATTTT	CASSQDLTERGQPQHF
NA	NA	TRBJ2-5	15	TRBV6-5	TGTGCCAGCAGTTACTCGAGATGGGGCGAAGAGACCCAGTACTTC	CASSYSRWGEETQYF
NA	NA	TRBJ1-2	12	TRBV12-3/TRBV12-4	TGTGCCAGCAGTCCAAGGAACTATGGCTACACCTTC	CASSPRNYGYTF
NA	NA	TRBJ1-2	15	TRBV7-2	TGTGCCAGCAGCTTAGTCGGGCTGACTAACTATGGCTACACCTTC	CASSLVGLTNYGYTF
NA	NA	TRBJ1-1	16	TRBV21-1	TGTGCCAGCAGCAAAGCGCCGGACAACATGAACACTGAAGCTTTCTTT	CASSKAPDNMNTEAFF
NA	NA	TRBJ2-2	15	TRBV6-4	TGTGCCAGCAGCCCCAGGGGCGCGAACACCGGGGAGCTGTTTTTT	CASSPRGANTGELFF
NA	TRBD1	TRBJ1-4	13	TRBV7-9	TGTGCCAGCAGTGGACAGGGGGGTGAAAAACTGTTTTTT	CASSGQGGEKLFF
NA	NA	TRBJ2-1	16	TRBV4-2	TGTGCCAGCAGCCAAGACTTCCAGAGCTCCTACAATGAGCAGTTCTTC	CASSQDFQSSYNEQFF
NA	TRBD1	TRBJ1-2	14	TRBV5-8	TGTGCCAGCAGCTTCCGGGACAGGGGCTATGGCTACACCTTC	CASSFRDRGYGYTF
NA	NA	TRBJ1-6	15	TRBV7-3	TGTGCCAGCAGCTTAGCGGGACGATCTGATTCACCCCTCCACTTT	CASSLAGRSDSPLHF
NA	TRBD1	TRBJ1-5	15	TRBV28	TGTGCCAGCAGTTCTCAGGGGGCCGGCAATCAGCCCCAGCATTTT	CASSSQGAGNQPQHF
NA	NA	TRBJ2-7	12	TRBV11-3	TGTGCCAGCAGCAACCCTACCTACGAGCAGTACTTC	CASSNPTYEQYF
NA	TRBD2	TRBJ2-1	15	TRBV19	TGTGCCAGTAGTCCAAACGCGGGAGGGGTCAATGAGCAGTTCTTC	CASSPNAGGVNEQFF
NA	NA	TRBJ2-7	16	TRBV5-6	TGTGCCAGCACCCGAGGGCCCGGGACACTTCCCTACGAGCAGTACTTC	CASTRGPGTLPYEQYF
NA	NA	TRBJ1-2	12	TRBV6-5	TGTGCCAGCAGTTACTCAGGGTATGGCTACACCTTC	CASSYSGYGYTF
NA	TRBD1	TRBJ2-3	15	TRBV7-6	TGTGCCAGCAGCCGCGGGACAGGGGGCGCAGATACGCAGTATTTT	CASSRGTGGADTQYF
NA	TRBD1	TRBJ1-1	15	TRBV18	TGTGCCAGCTCACCACAAACAGGGGGCGAGACTGAAGCTTTCTTT	CASSPQTGGETEAFF
NA	TRBD2	TRBJ2-1	16	TRBV27	TGTGCCAGCAGTTTAGGGGGACTAGCGGGAGAAAATGAGCAGTTCTTC	CASSLGGLAGENEQFF
NA	TRBD2	TRBJ2-3	16	TRBV18	TGTGCCAGCTCACCAATTACTAGCGGGGGGTCAGATACGCAGTATTTT	CASSPITSGGSDTQYF
NA	NA	TRBJ1-1	13	TRBV5-1	TGCGCCAGCAGCTTGGGCAGGGTCCCTGAAGCTTTCTTT	CASSLGRVPEAFF
NA	NA	TRBJ1-5	16	TRBV16	TGTGCCAGCAGCCAAGTAGCGGCAGGCGCCAATCAGCCCCAGCATTTT	CASSQVAAGANQPQHF
once	TRBD1	TRBJ1-6	15	TRBV27	TGTGCCAGCAGTTCCCGGACAGGGAGGGATTCACCCCTCCACTTT	CASSSRTGRDSPLHF
NA	TRBD2	TRBJ2-1	15	TRBV7-3	TGTGCCAGCAGCTCCGGGACTAGCGGCTACAATGAGCAGTTCTTC	CASSSGTSGYNEQFF
NA	NA	TRBJ2-2	13	TRBV7-3	TGTGCCAGCAGCTTATCTTCCACCGGGGAGCTGTTTTTT	CASSLSSTGELFF
NA	NA	TRBJ1-1	14	TRBV3-1/TRBV3-2	TGTGCCAGCAGCCTCCGGACGGACCACACTGAAGCTTTCTTT	CASSLRTDHTEAFF
NA	TRBD2	TRBJ2-1	14	TRBV7-9	TGTGCCAGCAACCTAGCGGGAGTGGGGAATGAGCAGTTCTTC	CASNLAGVGNEQFF
NA	TRBD1	TRBJ1-3	13	TRBV11-3	TGTGCCAGCAACCGGGACAGGGCGGGCACCATATATTTT	CASNRDRAGTIYF
NA	NA	TRBJ1-6	13	TRBV6-4	TGTGCCAGCCGGGACCTCAATAATTCACCCCTCCACTTT	CASRDLNNSPLHF
NA	TRBD1	TRBJ2-7	14	TRBV28	TGTGCCAGCAGACCCGGGACAGGGGGATACGAGCAGTACTTC	CASRPGTGGYEQYF
once	NA	TRBJ2-5	13	TRBV10-1	TGCGCCAGCAGTGCCAGAATGGGGGAGACCCAGTACTTC	CASSARMGETQYF
NA	NA	TRBJ1-5	15	TRBV6-5	TGTGCCAGCAGAATGACACCTTATAGCAATCAGCCCCAGCATTTT	CASRMTPYSNQPQHF
NA	NA	TRBJ2-6	15	TRBV19	TGTGCCAGTAAAGGGTCCTACTCTGGGGCCAACGTCCTGACTTTC	CASKGSYSGANVLTF
NA	TRBD1	TRBJ2-3	15	TRBV7-6	TGTGCCAGCAGCTTCCGACAGGGTAGCACAGATACGCAGTATTTT	CASSFRQGSTDTQYF
once	NA	TRBJ1-1	14	TRBV13	TGTGCCAGCAGGATAACGACGGAGAACACTGAAGCTTTCTTT	CASRITTENTEAFF
NA	TRBD2	TRBJ2-3	14	TRBV11-1	TGTGCCAGCAGCCCCGGACTAGTCCCAGATACGCAGTATTTT	CASSPGLVPDTQYF
NA	NA	TRBJ2-1	15	TRBV28	TGTGCCAGCAGTTTAGACGCAGGGGCCTACAATGAGCAGTTCTTC	CASSLDAGAYNEQFF
NA	TRBD2	TRBJ2-3	15	TRBV7-9	TGTGCCAGCAGCTTGACCGGGACTAGCGCAGATACGCAGTATTTT	CASSLTGTSADTQYF
NA	NA	TRBJ2-1	14	TRBV19	TGTGCCAGTAACAGCCGAAGCTCCTACAATGAGCAGTTCTTC	CASNSRSSYNEQFF
NA	NA	TRBJ2-1	15	TRBV9	TGTGCCAGCAGCCTAGCGTCGAGCTCCTACAATGAGCAGTTCTTC	CASSLASSSYNEQFF
NA	TRBD1	TRBJ2-3	16	TRBV27	TGTGCCAGCAGTCCCGGGACAGGAGGGGGCACAGATACGCAGTATTTT	CASSPGTGGGTDTQYF
NA	TRBD1	TRBJ2-1	14	TRBV2	TGTGCCAGCCGGCTCGCCTGGACAGGGCATGAGCAGTTCTTC	CASRLAWTGHEQFF
NA	TRBD2	TRBJ2-2	15	TRBV18	TGTGCCAGCTCTAGCCTAGCGGGAGGATTCGGGGAGCTGTTTTTT	CASSSLAGGFGELFF
once	NA	TRBJ1-2	13	TRBV3-1/TRBV3-2	TGTGCCAGCAGCCAAGATCGAAGCTATGGCTACACCTTC	CASSQDRSYGYTF
NA	NA	TRBJ2-5	14	TRBV3-1/TRBV3-2	TGTGCCAGCAGCCAAGGGTCGAGACAAGAGACCCAGTACTTC	CASSQGSRQETQYF
NA	NA	TRBJ2-1	13	TRBV7-2	TGTGCCAGCAGCTTAGCGGGGGCCAATGAGCAGTTCTTC	CASSLAGANEQFF
NA	TRBD1	TRBJ1-6	18	TRBV9	TGTGCCAGCAGCACTGGACAGGACATTAACTCCTATAATTCACCCCTCCACTTT	CASSTGQDINSYNSPLHF
NA	NA	TRBJ2-6	16	TRBV7-2	TGTGCCAGCAGCGGGGACACTAGCTCTGGGGCCAACGTCCTGACTTTC	CASSGDTSSGANVLTF